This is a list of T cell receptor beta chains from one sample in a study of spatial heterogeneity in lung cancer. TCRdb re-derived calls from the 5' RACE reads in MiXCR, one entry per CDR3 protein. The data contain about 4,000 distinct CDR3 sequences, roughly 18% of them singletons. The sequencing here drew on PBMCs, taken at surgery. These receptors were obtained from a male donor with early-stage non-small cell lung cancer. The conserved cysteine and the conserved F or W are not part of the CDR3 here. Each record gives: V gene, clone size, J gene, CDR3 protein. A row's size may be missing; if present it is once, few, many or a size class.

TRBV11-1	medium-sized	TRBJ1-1	ASSETGVGTEAF
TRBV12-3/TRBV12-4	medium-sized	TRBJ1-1	ASSGAGTGYTEAF
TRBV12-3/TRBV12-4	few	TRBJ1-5	ASSLSWGLSNQPQH
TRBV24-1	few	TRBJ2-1	ATSGGVSGSNEQF
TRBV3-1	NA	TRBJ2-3	ASSQQRGFGTDTQY
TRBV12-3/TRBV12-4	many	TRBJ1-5	ASSYFRDSNQPQH
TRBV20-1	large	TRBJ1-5	SATQGPNQPQH
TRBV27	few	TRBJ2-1	ASLPEGGDNEQF
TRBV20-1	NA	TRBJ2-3	SARERKGITDTQY
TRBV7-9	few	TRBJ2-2	ASSTLAGPGNTGELF
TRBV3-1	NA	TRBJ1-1	ASTPRTGLTEAF
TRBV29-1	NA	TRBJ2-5	SVEWRGGHETQY
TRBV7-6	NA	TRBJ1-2	ASSLEGQGRYT
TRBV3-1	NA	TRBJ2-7	ASSWRGITYEQY
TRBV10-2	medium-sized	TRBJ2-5	ASSALPSGGGWETQY
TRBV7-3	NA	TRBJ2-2	ASSLVLIGGPTGELF
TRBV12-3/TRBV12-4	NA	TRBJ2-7	ASSLSYNSYEQY
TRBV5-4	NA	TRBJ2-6	ASSLPLNSGANVLT
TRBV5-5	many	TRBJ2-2	ASRLAGANTGELF
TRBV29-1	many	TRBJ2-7	SVGTGGFNEQY
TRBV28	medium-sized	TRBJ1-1	ASSRRSTWAEAF